This record looks at one TCR beta chain sequence and its context. Sequenced by immunoSEQ multiplex PCR; TCRdb stores in-frame clones only, minus some. The table lists about 50,000 clones, less than 90% of them singletons. In germline, CDR1 is MNHEY, CDR2 SMNVEV (reference sequence). The length of the CDR3 is 15 residues. V gave up 5 bases and J gave up 9 bases, with 20 bases separating them. The entry originates in a study of siplizumab effects on memory and regulatory T cells. V is TRBV27 and J is TRBJ1-5; D uncertain. The specimen sequenced was naive CD8+ T cells sorted from blood. This receptor was identified in a human donor in good health. The CDR3, as DNA: TGTGCCAGCAGTCCCGTGCCAATAAAAACGACGCCCCAGCATTTT. This codes for CASSPVPIKTTPQHF.